This paragraph covers one T cell receptor beta chain sequence. Both 60 Vbeta primers and 13 Jbeta primers went into the PCR. The assay was immunoSEQ multiplex PCR, and TCRdb's table has in-frame clones only and misses some. The sample lists about 140,000 clones, about three quarters occurring once. There are 10 residues in the CDR3. V lost 4 bases and J 5 bases, leaving 5 bases between the germline ends. Per the germline V gene, CDR1 is DFQATT and CDR2 is SNEGSKA (reference sequence). This sample is drawn from a study of cytomegalovirus exposure and HLA in healthy donors. Material for sequencing was PBMCs. The TCR comes from a middle-aged woman in good health and CMV-seronegative. J is TRBJ1-2 and V is TRBV20-1; D gene ambiguous. The DNA for the CDR3 is TGCAGTGCTACCGGGTATGGCTACACCTTC. Translation gives CSATGYGYTF.